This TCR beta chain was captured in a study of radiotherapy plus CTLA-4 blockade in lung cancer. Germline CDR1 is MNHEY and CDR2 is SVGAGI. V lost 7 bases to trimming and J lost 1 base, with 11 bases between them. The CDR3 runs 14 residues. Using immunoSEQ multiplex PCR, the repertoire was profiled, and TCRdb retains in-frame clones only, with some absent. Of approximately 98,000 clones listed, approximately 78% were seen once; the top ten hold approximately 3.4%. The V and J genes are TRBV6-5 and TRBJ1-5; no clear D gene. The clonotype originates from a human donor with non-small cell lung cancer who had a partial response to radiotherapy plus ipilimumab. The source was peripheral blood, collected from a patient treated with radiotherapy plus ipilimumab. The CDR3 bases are TGTGCCAGCACTGGCCCCAACAGCAATCAGCCCCAGCATTTT. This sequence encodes CASTGPNSNQPQHF.